This paragraph covers one TCR beta chain sequence. The antigen is unknown. The data originate from a study of T cell repertoires in cytomegalovirus infection. Study findings and constraints: CMV-specific HLA-C-restricted TCR beta clonotypes dominated the ex vivo response. CMV carriers having the relevant HLA were flagged by cumulative public TCR beta family frequency.

TCRdb analysed the reads with MiXCR anew, one entry per CDR3 protein. The sample has roughly 500,000 distinct CDR3 sequences; roughly 34% are singletons. This TCR came from a human donor in good health (CMV status not recorded). Some clones in this sample may be carry-over from other donors' samples. The source material was cultured PBMCs, sampled from culture after CMV antigen stimulation.

CDR3 bases: TGTGCCAGCAGGGGGACGGGATACAATGAGCAGTTCTTC. It specifies CASRGTGYNEQFF. The V call is TRBV28, the J call TRBJ2-1; possibly TRBD1 or TRBD2 for D (5 bases each). The ends were cut back, 6 bases at V and 4 bases at J, with 10 bases in the middle. CDR1 and CDR2 (germline): MDHEN, SYDVKM. This CDR3 contains 13 residues.